What follows is one T cell receptor (beta chain) and its context. The data belong to a study of cytomegalovirus exposure and HLA in healthy donors. V dropped 0 bases and J dropped 0; count of bases not matched to a gene: 9. Germline CDR1 and CDR2: SGDLS and YYNGEE. This CDR3 region has 18 residues. With 60 Vbeta and 13 Jbeta primers, the PCR was carried out. The method was immunoSEQ multiplex PCR; TCRdb's version includes in-frame clones alone and lacks a portion of them. The sample shows 110,000 or so clones, around 77% of them seen only once. The sequence was obtained from a woman in her twenties or thirties in good health and CMV-seropositive. The chain uses TRBV9 and TRBJ1-3; TRBD1 aligns across 7 bases. The sample consisted of PBMCs. CDR3 coding DNA: TGTGCCAGCAGCGTAGGACTACAGGGGCTGAGCTCTGGAAACACCATATATTTT. Translation gives CASSVGLQGLSSGNTIYF.